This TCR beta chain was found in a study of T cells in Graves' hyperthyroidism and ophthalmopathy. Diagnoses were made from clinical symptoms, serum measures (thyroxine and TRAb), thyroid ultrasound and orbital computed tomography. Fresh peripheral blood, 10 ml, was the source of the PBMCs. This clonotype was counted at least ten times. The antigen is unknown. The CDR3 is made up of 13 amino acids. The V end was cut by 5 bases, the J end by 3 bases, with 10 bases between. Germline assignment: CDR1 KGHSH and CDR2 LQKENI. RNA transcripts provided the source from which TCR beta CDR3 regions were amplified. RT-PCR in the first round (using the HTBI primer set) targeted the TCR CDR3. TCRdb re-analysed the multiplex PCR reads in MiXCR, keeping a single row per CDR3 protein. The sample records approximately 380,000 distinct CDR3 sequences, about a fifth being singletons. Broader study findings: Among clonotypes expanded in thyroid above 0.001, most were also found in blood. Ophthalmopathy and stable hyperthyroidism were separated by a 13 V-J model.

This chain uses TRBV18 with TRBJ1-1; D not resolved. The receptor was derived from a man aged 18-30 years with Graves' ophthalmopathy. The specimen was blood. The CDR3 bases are TGTGCCAGCTCAACTCGGACCCACACTGAAGCTTTCTTT. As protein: CASSTRTHTEAFF.